Shown below are 14 T cell receptor beta chains from a single sample sequenced in a study of T cells in localized non-small cell lung cancer. TCRdb's table, derived via immunoSEQ multiplex PCR, lists solely in-frame clones and lacks some. The sample includes roughly 39,000 clones, around nine tenths of them seen just once. The sequenced sample was peripheral blood, obtained before any cancer treatment. The receptors were gathered from a man aged 18 to 50 with stage I lung adenocarcinoma.

This clone was picked up one time. The V gene is TRBV2, the J gene TRBJ2-7, with D hard to call. The CDR3 totals 14 residues. Germline CDR1 and CDR2: SNHLY and FYNNEI. The V end lost 4 bases, the J end lost 6 bases, and 16 bases lay between the germline ends. The CDR3 coding sequence is TGTGCCAGCAGTGTAAGCAGGAGCAGTGGCGAGCAGTACTTC. This codes for CASSVSRSSGEQYF.

This clone was detected a few times. CDR3 protein: CASSIMFGEPFANTGELFF. CDR3 DNA sequence: TGTGCCAGTAGTATAATGTTCGGGGAGCCATTCGCGAACACCGGGGAGCTGTTTTTT. The chain links TRBV19 to TRBJ2-2; a possible D gene is TRBD2 (5 bases). V lost 2 bases and J lost 0, with 19 bases in between. Germline loops: CDR1 LNHDA, CDR2 SQIVND (reference sequence). The CDR3 is 19 amino acids.

V is TRBV6-5 and J is TRBJ2-7; 7 positions agree with TRBD1. Trimming at V came to 6 bases and at J to 2 bases, leaving 4 bases not matched to a gene. The CDR3 length is 13 residues. Germline CDR1 reads MNHEY; CDR2 reads SVGAGI. CDR3 amino acids: CASRYRGTYEQYF. The DNA of the CDR3 is TGTGCCAGCAGATACAGGGGCACCTACGAGCAGTACTTC.

V is TRBV6-5 and J is TRBJ2-1; 7 bases are a match to TRBD1. Germline CDR1 MNHEY, CDR2 SVGAGI. This CDR3 is built from 15 residues. With 6 bases clipped from V and 2 bases from J, the junction kept 7 bases outside the gene matches. The CDR3 DNA reads as TGTGCCAGCAGCCAGGGGCAGGGGGCCTACAATGAGCAGTTCTTC. Translated: CASSQGQGAYNEQFF.

This chain connects TRBV7-8 to TRBJ2-1, with 9 bases matching TRBD2. This CDR3 region has 14 residues. V was pared by 1 base and J by 5 bases, with 0 bases of the junction left unmatched. Per germline, CDR1 SGHVS and CDR2 FQNEAQ. The CDR3 loop reads CASSLGTSDNEQFF. The CDR3, as DNA: TGTGCCAGCAGCTTAGGGACTAGCGACAATGAGCAGTTCTTC.

A few counts support this clone. In DNA, the CDR3 is TGTGCCAGCGCCTGGACTAGCGATGGCACAGATACGCAGTATTTT. The encoded protein is CASAWTSDGTDTQYF. The J gene is TRBJ2-3, the V gene TRBV7-3; 9 bases are shared with TRBD2. The CDR3 is 15 amino acids. The germline V gene has CDR1 SGHTA and CDR2 FQGTGA. Germline trimming cut 8 bases from V and 1 base from J; bases unmatched to any gene: 7. The variable domain in full, with the rest retrieved from reference TRBV7-3 and TRBJ2-3, is GAGVSQTPSNKVTEKGKYVELRCDPISGHTALYWYRQSLGQGPEFLIYFQGTGAADDSGLPNDRFFAVRPEGSVSTLKIQRTERGDSAVYLCASAWTSDGTDTQYFGPGTRLTVL.

This clone was seen a single time. This chain links TRBV7-9 with TRBJ1-6; D ambiguous. Germline CDR1 is SEHNR and CDR2 is FQNEAQ (reference sequence). The germline V and J ends were trimmed by 1 base and 8 bases, with 12 bases remaining between them. This CDR3 has 15 amino acids. The CDR3 coding sequence is TGTGCCAGCAGCTTAGTGGAGACACCGGATTCACCCCTCCACTTT. Translating gives CASSLVETPDSPLHF.

In its sample, this clone was seen once. The rearrangement uses TRBV29-1 and TRBJ1-2; 8 positions agree with TRBD1. Germline CDR1 and CDR2: SQVTM and ANQGSEA. This CDR3 comprises 14 residues. The V and J ends lost 6 bases and 1 base, in that order; junction bases with no gene match: 7. CDR3 in DNA: TGCAGCGTCGATGACAGGGGTGATAACTATGGCTACACCTTC. It encodes CSVDDRGDNYGYTF.

J is TRBJ2-7 and V is TRBV18; D is ambiguous. The germline V and J ends were trimmed by 3 bases and 1 base, with 7 bases remaining between them. Germline V lookup: CDR1 KGHSH, CDR2 LQKENI. This CDR3 has 13 residues. CDR3 sequence (DNA): TGTGCCAGCTCACCTGGGCAGTCCTACGAGCAGTACTTC. It is translated as CASSPGQSYEQYF.

The V gene is TRBV7-2, the J gene TRBJ2-3, with 8 nucleotides matching TRBD2. This CDR3 spans 16 amino acids. Trimming removed 3 bases from V and 2 bases from J; junction bases left unmatched: 7. In germline, CDR1 is SGHTA, CDR2 FQGNSA. Here the CDR3 DNA reads TGTGCCAGCAGCTTCGAGGGACTAGAAGTCACAGATACGCAGTATTTT. The encoded protein is CASSFEGLEVTDTQYF.

The chain carries TRBV6-1 and TRBJ1-2, with D unclear. V was pared by 4 bases and J by 2 bases, with 8 bases between. The CDR3 sequence is 13 residues long. The germline CDR1 and CDR2 sequences are MNHNS and SASEGT. Here the CDR3 DNA reads TGTGCCAGCAGTGGGACGGACAACTATGGCTACACCTTC. It codes for CASSGTDNYGYTF.

The chain combines TRBV9 with TRBJ1-1; 7 bases line up with TRBD1. The V and J ends lost 4 bases and 3 bases, in that order; junction bases with no gene match: 9. The CDR3 consists of 15 residues. CDR1 is SGDLS, CDR2 YYNGEE, per germline. CDR3 sequence: CASSPGDRKYTEAFF. Here the CDR3 DNA reads TGTGCCAGCAGCCCCGGGGACAGAAAATACACTGAAGCTTTCTTT.

The V call is TRBV30, the J call TRBJ1-2; 7 nucleotides match TRBD1. Germline V gene lookup returns CDR1 GTSNPN and CDR2 SVGIG (reference sequence). The ends lost 5 bases at V and 0 bases at J; junction bases unmatched: 9. This CDR3 has 15 amino acids. CDR3 DNA sequence: TGTGCCTGGTCCTTCTCCGGGACAGCTAACTATGGCTACACCTTC. This translates into CAWSFSGTANYGYTF.

The chain carries TRBV30 and TRBJ1-2, with D hard to call. Trimming removed 6 bases from V and 4 bases from J, with 15 bases in between. This CDR3 is built from 13 residues. Germline-derived CDR1 and CDR2 are GTSNPN and SVGIG (reference sequence). The CDR3, as DNA: TGTGCCTGCATTAACGGGGAATCCTATGGCTACACCTTC. This gives the protein CACINGESYGYTF. The full variable domain, rest sourced from reference TRBV30 and TRBJ1-2, is SQTIHQWPATLVQPVGSPLSLECTVEGTSNPNLYWYRQAAGRGLQLLFYSVGIGQISSEVPQNLSASRPQDRQFILSSKKLLLSDSGFYLCACINGESYGYTFGSGTRLTVV.